The rows below give T cell receptor beta chains drawn from one sample of a study of T cell responses to AZD1222 COVID-19 vaccine. Profiled with immunoSEQ multiplex PCR; TCRdb holds only in-frame clones, not every one. This sample has under 150,000 clones, with around 88% found just once. Here the sequenced sample was peripheral blood, taken on day 0 of MenACWY control vaccination. The receptors derive from an adult in good health. CDR3s include the opening cysteine and the closing phenylalanine or tryptophan. A D gene is named only where the DNA matches it firmly. Clone size is stated in some rows and not others, as once, few, many or a class when expanded.

J: TRBJ2-7
D: NA
V: TRBV6-6
size: NA
DNA: TGTGCCAGCAGCTCCCGCACGGGGGCAGAGCAGTACTTC
CDR3: CASSSRTGAEQYF

J: TRBJ1-1
D: NA
V: TRBV5-6
size: NA
DNA: TGTGCCAGCAGCTTGGTATTAGGGAACACTGAAGCTTTCTTT
CDR3: CASSLVLGNTEAFF

J: TRBJ1-2
D: NA
V: TRBV18
size: NA
DNA: TGTGCCAGCTCACCAGACCGGGCCCTGAACGGCTATGGCTACACCTTC
CDR3: CASSPDRALNGYGYTF

J: TRBJ2-4
D: NA
V: TRBV28
size: once
DNA: TGTGCCAGCAGTCCTAGAAACATTCAGTACTTC
CDR3: CASSPRNIQYF

J: TRBJ1-5
D: NA
V: TRBV2
size: NA
DNA: TGTGCCAGCAAGGAACGGGTCAGCAATCAGCCCCAGCATTTT
CDR3: CASKERVSNQPQHF

J: TRBJ2-5
D: NA
V: TRBV7-6
size: once
DNA: TGTGCCAGCAGCTTATCTACCGAAGAGACCCAGTACTTC
CDR3: CASSLSTEETQYF

J: TRBJ2-1
D: TRBD2
V: TRBV2
size: NA
DNA: TGTGCCAGCAGACTAGCGGGAGGTCCCTACAATGAGCAGTTCTTC
CDR3: CASRLAGGPYNEQFF

J: TRBJ1-5
D: NA
V: TRBV27
size: NA
DNA: TGTGCCAGCAGTTTCTCCGGGACAAATCAGCCCCAGCATTTT
CDR3: CASSFSGTNQPQHF

J: TRBJ1-1
D: NA
V: TRBV7-3
size: NA
DNA: TGTGCCAGCTCTAAGGGGCGGACGTCGGCGAACACTGAAGCTTTCTTT
CDR3: CASSKGRTSANTEAFF

J: TRBJ1-6
D: NA
V: TRBV2
size: NA
DNA: TGTGCCAGCAAACGTCTAGGGATTAATTCACCCCTCCACTTT
CDR3: CASKRLGINSPLHF

J: TRBJ2-7
D: NA
V: TRBV11-2
size: NA
DNA: TGTGCCAGCACGGAGACAGGAACCTACGAGCAGTACTTC
CDR3: CASTETGTYEQYF

J: TRBJ1-1
D: TRBD1
V: TRBV5-4
size: NA
DNA: TGTGCCAGCAGTCGTGGGGACAGGGGGTTCGACACTGAAGCTTTCTTT
CDR3: CASSRGDRGFDTEAFF

J: TRBJ2-7
D: TRBD2
V: TRBV7-9
size: NA
DNA: TGTGCCAGCAGCCACCGACTAGCGCACTCCTACGAGCAGTACTTC
CDR3: CASSHRLAHSYEQYF

J: TRBJ1-6
D: NA
V: TRBV11-2
size: NA
DNA: TGTGCCAGCAGCCCAAAGCGGGGTTCACCCCTCCACTTT
CDR3: CASSPKRGSPLHF

J: TRBJ2-1
D: TRBD2
V: TRBV7-2
size: NA
DNA: TGTGCCAGCAGCTTTCCCCCGGGACTAGCGGGAGTGAATGAGCAGTTCTTC
CDR3: CASSFPPGLAGVNEQFF

J: TRBJ1-1
D: NA
V: TRBV5-1
size: NA
DNA: TGCGCCAGCAGCTTATCGATGGGGGTGCACACTGAAGCTTTCTTT
CDR3: CASSLSMGVHTEAFF

J: TRBJ1-2
D: NA
V: TRBV3-1/TRBV3-2
size: NA
DNA: TGTGCCAGCAGCCAAGGTGTCGGGGCTGGGGGCTACACCTTC
CDR3: CASSQGVGAGGYTF

J: TRBJ2-5
D: TRBD2
V: TRBV29-1
size: NA
DNA: TGCAGCGTTGGGGGCTATAGCGGGACAGAGACCCAGTACTTC
CDR3: CSVGGYSGTETQYF

J: TRBJ2-2
D: TRBD2
V: TRBV6-5
size: NA
DNA: TGTGCCAGCAACCCGACTAGCGGAATCACCGGGGAGCTGTTTTTT
CDR3: CASNPTSGITGELFF

J: TRBJ2-1
D: NA
V: TRBV7-9
size: NA
DNA: TGTGCCAGCAGCTCAATTTTAACCTACAATGAGCAGTTCTTC
CDR3: CASSSILTYNEQFF

J: TRBJ2-1
D: NA
V: TRBV3-1/TRBV3-2
size: NA
DNA: TGTGCCAGCAGCCAAACGGGCCCGGTGGTTGAGCAGTTCTTC
CDR3: CASSQTGPVVEQFF

J: TRBJ1-2
D: TRBD1
V: TRBV4-2
size: NA
DNA: TGTGCCAGCAGTCGGGGACAGGGACTTGACTATGGCTACACCTTC
CDR3: CASSRGQGLDYGYTF

J: TRBJ2-1
D: NA
V: TRBV24-1
size: NA
DNA: TGTGCCACCAGTGATTTCGGCCAGGCTGCCGATGAGCAGTTCTTC
CDR3: CATSDFGQAADEQFF

J: TRBJ2-7
D: TRBD2
V: TRBV6-6
size: NA
DNA: TGTGCCAGCAGCTACACTAGAGCCGGGACTAGCGGGAGCCGCTCCTACGAGCAGTACTTC
CDR3: CASSYTRAGTSGSRSYEQYF

J: TRBJ2-7
D: TRBD1
V: TRBV9
size: few
DNA: TGTGCCAGCAGCCCAGATACAGGGGGTGAGCAGTACTTC
CDR3: CASSPDTGGEQYF

J: TRBJ1-6
D: NA
V: TRBV2
size: NA
DNA: TGTGCCAGCAGTGCTGCACAGGCGGGAGCCCTCCACTTT
CDR3: CASSAAQAGALHF

J: TRBJ2-7
D: NA
V: TRBV30
size: NA
DNA: TGTGCCTGGAGTGTGGGACACTCCTACGAGCAGTACTTC
CDR3: CAWSVGHSYEQYF

J: TRBJ2-1
D: TRBD2
V: TRBV7-2
size: NA
DNA: TGTGCCAGCAGCTCTGCAAAGACCGGGACTAGTGGGAATGAGCAGTTCTTC
CDR3: CASSSAKTGTSGNEQFF

J: TRBJ2-7
D: NA
V: TRBV6-2/TRBV6-3
size: NA
DNA: TGTGCCAGCAGCTTCTTCGGGACACCTCCTACCGAGCAGTACTTC
CDR3: CASSFFGTPPTEQYF

J: TRBJ2-1
D: TRBD1
V: TRBV18
size: NA
DNA: TGTGCCAGCTCACCACTGCAGGGGGTCTCCTACAATGAGCAGTTCTTC
CDR3: CASSPLQGVSYNEQFF

J: TRBJ2-5
D: NA
V: TRBV11-1
size: NA
DNA: TGTGCCAGCAGCTTCTCCGGGTCGAGGGAGACCCAGTACTTC
CDR3: CASSFSGSRETQYF

J: TRBJ2-1
D: NA
V: TRBV7-9
size: NA
DNA: TGTGCCAGCAGCTCCGGACAATCCTACAATGAGCAGTTCTTC
CDR3: CASSSGQSYNEQFF

J: TRBJ2-1
D: NA
V: TRBV19
size: once
DNA: TGTGCCAGTAGTTTACCGGTTGGTGAGCAGTTCTTC
CDR3: CASSLPVGEQFF

J: TRBJ1-4
D: TRBD1
V: TRBV11-3
size: NA
DNA: TGTGCCAGCAGCCCCCCGAGCGGGACAGGGGCTGAAAAACTGTTTTTT
CDR3: CASSPPSGTGAEKLFF

J: TRBJ1-1
D: TRBD1
V: TRBV27
size: NA
DNA: TGTGCCAGCAGTTTAGGAGGGGGCTCGGGAGCTTTCTTT
CDR3: CASSLGGGSGAFF

J: TRBJ1-1
D: NA
V: TRBV12-3/TRBV12-4
size: NA
DNA: TGTGCCAGCAGCGAAAATACTGAAGCTTTCTTT
CDR3: CASSENTEAFF

J: TRBJ1-1
D: TRBD1
V: TRBV24-1
size: few
DNA: TGTGCCACCACCGACGGGGCAGGGGGCCTCATGAACACTGAAGCTTTCTTT
CDR3: CATTDGAGGLMNTEAFF

J: TRBJ2-7
D: NA
V: TRBV7-2
size: once
DNA: TGTGCCAGCAGCTTACAAGCGGCTAGTCAGTACGAGCAGTACTTC
CDR3: CASSLQAASQYEQYF

J: TRBJ1-2
D: NA
V: TRBV5-1
size: NA
DNA: TGCGCCAGCAGCCCCAGTTTGGGGGGAACTAACTATGGCTACACCTTC
CDR3: CASSPSLGGTNYGYTF

J: TRBJ1-1
D: NA
V: TRBV5-1
size: NA
DNA: TGCGCCAGCAGCCCTGGGCCCGAGAACACTGAAGCTTTCTTT
CDR3: CASSPGPENTEAFF

J: TRBJ2-1
D: NA
V: TRBV9
size: NA
DNA: TGTGCCAGCAGCGTAGGGCCTAGCGAACCCCAATCTCTTAATGAGCAGTTCTTC
CDR3: CASSVGPSEPQSLNEQFF

J: TRBJ2-5
D: TRBD1
V: TRBV7-3
size: few
DNA: TGTGCCAGCAGCTTAACCATGGACAGGGGAGAGACCCAGTACTTC
CDR3: CASSLTMDRGETQYF

J: TRBJ2-7
D: TRBD2
V: TRBV7-2
size: NA
DNA: TGTGCCAGCAGCTTGTACCTAGCGGGAGGATTAGCCTACGAGCAGTACTTC
CDR3: CASSLYLAGGLAYEQYF

J: TRBJ2-1
D: NA
V: TRBV2
size: few
DNA: TGTGCCAGCGGATTCGACAATGAGCAGTTCTTC
CDR3: CASGFDNEQFF

J: TRBJ1-1
D: NA
V: TRBV10-2
size: NA
DNA: TGCGCCACCGTGACCCAGAGGGACACTGAAGCTTTCTTT
CDR3: CATVTQRDTEAFF

J: TRBJ2-1
D: TRBD1
V: TRBV28
size: NA
DNA: TGTGCCAGCGGTTACAGGGGGAGCTCCTACAATGAGCAGTTCTTC
CDR3: CASGYRGSSYNEQFF

J: TRBJ1-1
D: NA
V: TRBV6-5
size: NA
DNA: TGTGCCAGCGGAGAGCCGGACAGACTGAACACTGAAGCTTTCTTT
CDR3: CASGEPDRLNTEAFF

J: TRBJ1-2
D: NA
V: TRBV19
size: NA
DNA: TGTGCCAGTAGCCTATCACAGGGATCTAACTATGGCTACACCTTC
CDR3: CASSLSQGSNYGYTF

J: TRBJ2-4
D: NA
V: TRBV6-5
size: NA
DNA: TGTGCCAGCACTCCAGACAGCGTAAACATTCAGTACTTC
CDR3: CASTPDSVNIQYF

J: TRBJ1-4
D: TRBD1
V: TRBV5-1
size: NA
DNA: TGCGCCAGCAGCGCAGCCGGGACAGGGGGAAATGAAAAACTGTTTTTT
CDR3: CASSAAGTGGNEKLFF